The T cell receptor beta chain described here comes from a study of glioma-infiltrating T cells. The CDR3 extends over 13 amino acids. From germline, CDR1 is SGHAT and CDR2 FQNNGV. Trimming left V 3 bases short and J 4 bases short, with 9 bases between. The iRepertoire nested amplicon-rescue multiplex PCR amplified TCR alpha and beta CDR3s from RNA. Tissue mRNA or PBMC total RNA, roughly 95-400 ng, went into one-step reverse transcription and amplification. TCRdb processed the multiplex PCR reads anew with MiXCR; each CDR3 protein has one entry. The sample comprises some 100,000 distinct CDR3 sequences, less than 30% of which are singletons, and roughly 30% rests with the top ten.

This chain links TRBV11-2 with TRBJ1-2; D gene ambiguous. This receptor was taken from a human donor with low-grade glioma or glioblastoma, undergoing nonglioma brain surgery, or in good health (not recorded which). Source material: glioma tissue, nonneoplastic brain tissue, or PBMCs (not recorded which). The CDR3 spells CASSLKSSYGYTF. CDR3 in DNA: TGTGCCAGCAGCTTGAAATCAAGCTATGGCTACACCTTC.